The clone carrying this T cell receptor (beta chain) appeared a single time. This entry comes from a study of blood T cell repertoires in COVID-19. Germline values: CDR1 SGHNT, CDR2 YENEEA. Trimming cost V 7 bases and J 1 base, with 21 bases left between them. The length of the CDR3 is 17 residues. Ages ranged from about 18 to 89 years, with residence in under 25 US areas. Categorization into cohorts depended on clinical history that participants reported. Assay: immunoSEQ multiplex PCR; the TCRdb copy retains only in-frame clones and omits some. The sample comprises approximately 280,000 clones, around nine tenths of which are singletons, and less than 3% rests with the top ten.

The chain carries TRBV11-3 and TRBJ2-3; weak D call: TRBD1 (5 bases). The specimen was PBMCs or T cells enriched from blood (not recorded which). The source of this sequence is a woman aged 18-29 years who had recovered from COVID-19. Here the CDR3 reads CASTPLPQDTRTDTQYF. The CDR3 nucleotides read TGTGCCAGCACCCCTCTGCCCCAGGACACACGCACAGATACGCAGTATTTT.